This T cell receptor beta chain appears in the sequencing data of a study of cytomegalovirus exposure and HLA in healthy donors. Separation from the roughly 700-subject first cohort characterized the roughly 120-subject validation cohort, to which the donors belonged. CDR3 length: 14 residues. Looked up from germline, CDR1 is MDHEN and CDR2 is SYDVKM. V gave up 7 bases and J gave up 2 bases, with 14 bases separating them. The assay was immunoSEQ multiplex PCR, and TCRdb's table has in-frame clones only and misses some. The top ten hold around 6.7% of the sample, which has under 200,000 clones, roughly 84% seen once. Study-level findings and limits: It was approximately 150 TCR beta chains that were listed as cytomegalovirus-associated. As was reported, the classifier diagnosed cytomegalovirus status with high specificity and sensitivity. The authors confirmed in vitro that a few CMV-associated chains were specific for CMV antigens.

In regard to this clone: Antigen specificity is unknown.

This TCR came from a man younger than 30 in good health and CMV-seropositive. Sequenced input: PBMCs. The chain is built from TRBV28 and TRBJ1-2, with unresolved D. CDR3 bases: TGTGCCAGCACCCCCCCCAGGCCGAACTATGGCTACACCTTC. The encoded protein is CASTPPRPNYGYTF.